This T cell receptor beta chain emerged from a study of OX40 agonist ivuxolimab in advanced cancers. Data came from immunoSEQ multiplex PCR; TCRdb stores just in-frame clones and leaves some out. The repertoire holds approximately 100,000 clones, with roughly 90% as singletons. This clone was observed a single time. The V end lost 1 base, the J end lost 4 bases, and 14 bases lay between the germline ends. Per germline, CDR1 SGDLS and CDR2 YYNGEE. The CDR3 runs to 16 residues. V is TRBV9 and J is TRBJ2-2; no firm D call. This receptor was obtained from an adult with an advanced solid tumor such as melanoma, head and neck, liver or kidney cancer. The sequences come from CD4+ or CD8+ T cells sorted from blood, collected in a trial of the OX40 agonist ivuxolimab. The CDR3 nucleotides are TGTGCCAGCAGCGTAACAGCAGGTTATTTCACCGGGGAGCTGTTTTTT. Amino acids: CASSVTAGYFTGELFF.